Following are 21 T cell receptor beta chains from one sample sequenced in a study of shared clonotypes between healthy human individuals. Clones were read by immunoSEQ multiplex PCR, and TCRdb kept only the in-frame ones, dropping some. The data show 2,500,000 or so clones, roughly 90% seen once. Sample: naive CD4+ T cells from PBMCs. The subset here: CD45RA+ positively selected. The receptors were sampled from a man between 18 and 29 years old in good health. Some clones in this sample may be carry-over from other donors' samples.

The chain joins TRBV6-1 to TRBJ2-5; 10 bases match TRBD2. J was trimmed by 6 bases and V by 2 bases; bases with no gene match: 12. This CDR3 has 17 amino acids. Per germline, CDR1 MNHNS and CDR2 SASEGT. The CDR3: CASSEYTSGTVTQTQYF. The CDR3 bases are TGTGCCAGCAGTGAATATACTAGCGGGACTGTGACGCAGACCCAGTACTTC.

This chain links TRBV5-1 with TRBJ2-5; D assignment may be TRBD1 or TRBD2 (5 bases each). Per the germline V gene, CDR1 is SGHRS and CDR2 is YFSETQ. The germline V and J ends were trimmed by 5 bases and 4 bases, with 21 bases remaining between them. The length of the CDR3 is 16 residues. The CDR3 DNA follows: TGCGCCAGCAGTTCTACCGGGACCGCCTATGGAGAGACCCAGTACTTC. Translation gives CASSSTGTAYGETQYF.

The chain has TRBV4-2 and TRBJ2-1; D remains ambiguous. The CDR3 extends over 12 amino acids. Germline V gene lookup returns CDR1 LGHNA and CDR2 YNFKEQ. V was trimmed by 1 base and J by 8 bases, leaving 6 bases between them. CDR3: CASSQVGYEQFF. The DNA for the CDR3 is TGTGCCAGCAGCCAAGTGGGGTATGAGCAGTTCTTC.

The CDR3 protein is CAWSVDTYNEQFF. The CDR3 nucleotides read TGTGCCTGGAGTGTGGACACATACAATGAGCAGTTCTTC. The genes are TRBV30 and TRBJ2-1; D is perhaps TRBD1 (5 bases). Trimming took 0 bases from V and 4 from J, leaving 7 bases between them. Germline V CDR1 and CDR2: GTSNPN, SVGIG (reference sequence). CDR3 size: 13 residues. Full variable domain (remainder filled in from reference TRBV30 and TRBJ2-1): SQTIHQWPATLVQPVGSPLSLECTVEGTSNPNLYWYRQAAGRGLQLLFYSVGIGQISSEVPQNLSASRPQDRQFILSSKKLLLSDSGFYLCAWSVDTYNEQFFGPGTRLTVL.

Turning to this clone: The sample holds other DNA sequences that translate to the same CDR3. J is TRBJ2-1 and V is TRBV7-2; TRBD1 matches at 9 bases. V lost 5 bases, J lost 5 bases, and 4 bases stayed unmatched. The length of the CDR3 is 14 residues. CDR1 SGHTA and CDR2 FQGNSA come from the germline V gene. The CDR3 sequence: CASSPGTGNNEQFF. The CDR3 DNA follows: TGTGCCAGCAGCCCCGGGACAGGGAACAATGAGCAGTTCTTC.

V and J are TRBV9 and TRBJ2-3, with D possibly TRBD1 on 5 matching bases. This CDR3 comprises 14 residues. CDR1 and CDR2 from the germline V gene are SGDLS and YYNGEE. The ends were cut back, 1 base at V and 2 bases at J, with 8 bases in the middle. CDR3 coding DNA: TGTGCCAGCAGCGTACAGGGAATCACAGATACGCAGTATTTT. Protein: CASSVQGITDTQYF.

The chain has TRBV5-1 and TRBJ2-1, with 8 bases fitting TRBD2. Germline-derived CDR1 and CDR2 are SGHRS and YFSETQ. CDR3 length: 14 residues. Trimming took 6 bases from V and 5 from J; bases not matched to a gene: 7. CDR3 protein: CASTPGSGNNEQFF. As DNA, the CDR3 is TGCGCCAGCACCCCCGGTAGCGGGAACAATGAGCAGTTCTTC.

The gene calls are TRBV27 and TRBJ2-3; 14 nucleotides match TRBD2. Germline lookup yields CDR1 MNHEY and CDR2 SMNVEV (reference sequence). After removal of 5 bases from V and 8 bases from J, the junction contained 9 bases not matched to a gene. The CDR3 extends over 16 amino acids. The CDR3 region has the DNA TGTGCCAGCAGTCCGTTCTCGACTAGCGGGAGGGCTACGCAGTATTTT. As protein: CASSPFSTSGRATQYF.

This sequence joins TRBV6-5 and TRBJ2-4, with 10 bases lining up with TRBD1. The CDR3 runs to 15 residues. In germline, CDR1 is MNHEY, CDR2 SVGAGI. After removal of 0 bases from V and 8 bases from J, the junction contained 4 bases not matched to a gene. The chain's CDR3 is CASSYSRTGGDIQYF. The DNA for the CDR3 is TGTGCCAGCAGTTACTCGAGGACAGGGGGGGACATTCAGTACTTC.

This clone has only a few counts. The CDR3 loop is CASSLQGVWGGYTF. The CDR3 coding sequence is TGTGCCAGCAGCTTACAGGGCGTGTGGGGTGGCTACACCTTC. V gene TRBV5-4 combines with J gene TRBJ1-2; TRBD1 is a possible D gene (6 bases). The V end was cut by 2 bases, the J end by 7 bases, with 15 bases between. This CDR3 has 14 amino acids. The V gene's germline CDR1 is SGHNT and CDR2 YYREEE (reference sequence).

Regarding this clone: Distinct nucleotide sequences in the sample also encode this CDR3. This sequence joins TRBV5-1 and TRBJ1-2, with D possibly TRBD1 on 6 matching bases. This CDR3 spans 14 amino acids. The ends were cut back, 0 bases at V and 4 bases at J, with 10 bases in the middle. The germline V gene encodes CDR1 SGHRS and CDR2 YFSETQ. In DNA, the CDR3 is TGCGCCAGCAGCTTGGGAACAGGGACCTATGGCTACACCTTC. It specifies CASSLGTGTYGYTF. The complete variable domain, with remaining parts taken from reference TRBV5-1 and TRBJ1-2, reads KAGVTQTPRYLIKTRGQQVTLSCSPISGHRSVSWYQQTPGQGLQFLFEYFSETQRNKGNFPGRFSGRQFSNSRSEMNVSTLELGDSALYLCASSLGTGTYGYTFGSGTRLTVV.

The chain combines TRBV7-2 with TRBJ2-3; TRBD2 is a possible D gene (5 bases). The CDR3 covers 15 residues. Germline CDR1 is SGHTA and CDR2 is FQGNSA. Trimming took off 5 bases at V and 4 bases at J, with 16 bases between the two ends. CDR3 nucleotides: TGTGCCAGCAGCATTAAACCCGGGATTTCAGATACGCAGTATTTT. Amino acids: CASSIKPGISDTQYF.

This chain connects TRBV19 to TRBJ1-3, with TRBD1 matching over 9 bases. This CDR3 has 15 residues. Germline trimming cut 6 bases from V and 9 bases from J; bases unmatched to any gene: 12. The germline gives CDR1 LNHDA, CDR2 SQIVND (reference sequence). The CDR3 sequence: CASSPITGGGFTIYF. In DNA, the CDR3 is TGTGCCAGTAGCCCAATAACAGGGGGCGGATTCACCATATATTTT.

The chain's CDR3 is CASSTRTGSGGYTF. The CDR3 region has the DNA TGTGCCAGCAGTACTCGGACAGGGAGTGGTGGCTACACCTTC. The genes are TRBV6-5 and TRBJ1-2; 8 positions match TRBD1. CDR3 size: 14 residues. Germline CDR1 reads MNHEY; CDR2 reads SVGAGI. V gave up 5 bases and J gave up 7 bases; unmatched junction bases: 9.

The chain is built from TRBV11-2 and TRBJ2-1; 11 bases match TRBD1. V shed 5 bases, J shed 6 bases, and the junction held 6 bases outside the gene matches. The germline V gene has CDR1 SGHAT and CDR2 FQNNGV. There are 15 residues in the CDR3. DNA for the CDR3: TGTGCCAGCAGCCCCCGGGACAGGGGGGTCAATGAGCAGTTCTTC. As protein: CASSPRDRGVNEQFF.

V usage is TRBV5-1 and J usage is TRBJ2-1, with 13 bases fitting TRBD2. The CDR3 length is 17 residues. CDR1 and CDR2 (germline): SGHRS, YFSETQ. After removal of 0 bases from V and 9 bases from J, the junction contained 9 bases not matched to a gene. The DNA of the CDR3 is TGCGCCAGCAGCTTGGGCCGGACTAGCGGGAGTTACCTTGAGCAGTTCTTC. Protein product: CASSLGRTSGSYLEQFF.

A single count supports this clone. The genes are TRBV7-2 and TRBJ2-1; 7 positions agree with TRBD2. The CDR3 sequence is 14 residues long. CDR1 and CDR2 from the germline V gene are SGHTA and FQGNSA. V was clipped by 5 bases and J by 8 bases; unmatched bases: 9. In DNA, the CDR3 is TGTGCCAGCAGCCCTTGGACTAGTTTGGATGAGCAGTTCTTC. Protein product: CASSPWTSLDEQFF. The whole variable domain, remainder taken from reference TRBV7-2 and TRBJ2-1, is GAGVSQSPSNKVTEKGKDVELRCDPISGHTALYWYRQSLGQGLEFLIYFQGNSAPDKSGLPSDRFSAERTGGSVSTLTIQRTQQEDSAVYLCASSPWTSLDEQFFGPGTRLTVL.

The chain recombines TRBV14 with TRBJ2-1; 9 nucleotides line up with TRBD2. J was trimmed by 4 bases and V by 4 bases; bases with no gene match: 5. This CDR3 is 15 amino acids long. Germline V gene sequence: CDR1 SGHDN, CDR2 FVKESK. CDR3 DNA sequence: TGTGCCAGCAGCCTTAGACTAGCGGCATACAATGAGCAGTTCTTC. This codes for CASSLRLAAYNEQFF.

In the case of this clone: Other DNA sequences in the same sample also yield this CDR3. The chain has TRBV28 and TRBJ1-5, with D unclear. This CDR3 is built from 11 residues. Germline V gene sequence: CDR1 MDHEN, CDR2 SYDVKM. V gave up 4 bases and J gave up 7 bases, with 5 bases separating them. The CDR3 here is CASSSTQPQHF. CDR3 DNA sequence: TGTGCCAGCAGTTCCACCCAGCCCCAGCATTTT.

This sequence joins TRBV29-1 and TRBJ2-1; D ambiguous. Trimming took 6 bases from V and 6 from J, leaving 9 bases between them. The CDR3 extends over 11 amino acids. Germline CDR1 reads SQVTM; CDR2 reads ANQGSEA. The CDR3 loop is CSVAYSNEQFF. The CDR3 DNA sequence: TGCAGCGTCGCTTACAGCAATGAGCAGTTCTTC.

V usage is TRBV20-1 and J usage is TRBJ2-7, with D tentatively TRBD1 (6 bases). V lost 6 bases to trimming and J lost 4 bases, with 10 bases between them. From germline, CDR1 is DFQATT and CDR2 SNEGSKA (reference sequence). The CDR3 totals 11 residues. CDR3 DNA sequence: TGCAGTGCCAATACAGGGTACGAGCAGTACTTC. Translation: CSANTGYEQYF.